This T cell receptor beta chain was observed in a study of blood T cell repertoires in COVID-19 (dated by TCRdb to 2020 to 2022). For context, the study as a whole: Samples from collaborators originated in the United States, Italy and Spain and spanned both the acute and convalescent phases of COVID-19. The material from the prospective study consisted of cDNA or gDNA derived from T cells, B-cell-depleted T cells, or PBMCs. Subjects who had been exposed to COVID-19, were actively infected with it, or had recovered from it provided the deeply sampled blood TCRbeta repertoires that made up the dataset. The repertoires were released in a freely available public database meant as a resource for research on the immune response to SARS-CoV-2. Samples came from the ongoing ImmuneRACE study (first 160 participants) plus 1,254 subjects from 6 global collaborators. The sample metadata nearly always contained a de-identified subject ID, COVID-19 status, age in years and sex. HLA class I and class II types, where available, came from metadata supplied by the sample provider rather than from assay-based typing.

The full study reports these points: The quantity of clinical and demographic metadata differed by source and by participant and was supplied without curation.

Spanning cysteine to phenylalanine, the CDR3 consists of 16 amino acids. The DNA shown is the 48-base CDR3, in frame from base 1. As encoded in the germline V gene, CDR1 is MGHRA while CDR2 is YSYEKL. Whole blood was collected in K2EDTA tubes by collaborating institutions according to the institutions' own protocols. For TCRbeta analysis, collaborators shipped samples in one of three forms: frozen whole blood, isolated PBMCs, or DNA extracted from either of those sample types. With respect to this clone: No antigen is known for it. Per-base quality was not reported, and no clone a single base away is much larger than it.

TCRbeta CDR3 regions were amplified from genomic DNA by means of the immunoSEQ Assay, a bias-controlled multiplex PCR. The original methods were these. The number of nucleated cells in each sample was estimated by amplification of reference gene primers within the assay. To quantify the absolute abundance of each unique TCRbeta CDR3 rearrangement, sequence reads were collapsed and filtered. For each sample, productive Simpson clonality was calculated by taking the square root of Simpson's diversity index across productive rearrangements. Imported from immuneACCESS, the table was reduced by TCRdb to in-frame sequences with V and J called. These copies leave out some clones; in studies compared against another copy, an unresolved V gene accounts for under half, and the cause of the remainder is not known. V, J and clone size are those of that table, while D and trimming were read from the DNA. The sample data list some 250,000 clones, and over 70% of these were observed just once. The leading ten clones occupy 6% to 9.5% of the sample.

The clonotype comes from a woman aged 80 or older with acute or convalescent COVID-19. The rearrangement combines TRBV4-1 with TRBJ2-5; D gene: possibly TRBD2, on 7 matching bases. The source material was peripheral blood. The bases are TGCCCCCCCAGCCAAGGGGGGGGAGGGAACTTAAAGACCCAGTACTTC. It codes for CPPSQGGGGNLKTQYF.